The clone carrying this T cell receptor beta chain has a count of ten or more. This entry belongs to a study of early T cells in non-severe SARS-CoV-2 infection. Germline V lookup: CDR1 SQVTM, CDR2 ANQGSEA. The CDR3 runs 11 residues. Trimming shortened V by 6 bases and J by 5 bases, and 9 bases separated the two germline ends. Individual cDNA molecules were tagged with unique molecular identifiers, the study reported. TCRdb redid the calling of the 5' RACE reads with MiXCR, one entry per CDR3 protein. Found here are 40,000 to 50,000 distinct CDR3 sequences, 9.5% to 13% of them singletons; the top ten hold around a fifth.

The chain employs TRBV29-1 and TRBJ2-3; D gene uncertain. This TCR was recovered from an adult who was a healthcare worker with PCR-confirmed SARS-CoV-2 infection or an uninfected control (not recorded which). The source material was whole blood. DNA for the CDR3: TGCAGCGTAGCAGTGGTAGATACGCAGTATTTT. Protein: CSVAVVDTQYF.